This record looks at one T cell receptor beta chain sequence and its context. This sample is drawn from a study of blood T cell repertoires in COVID-19. Study details: COVID-19 samples from acute and convalescent phases originated in the United States, Italy and Spain.

The J segment lost 8 bases and the V segment lost 6 bases, leaving 8 bases of the junction unmatched. Per germline, CDR1 SQVTM and CDR2 ANQGSEA. This CDR3 comprises 12 residues. Profiled with immunoSEQ multiplex PCR; TCRdb holds only in-frame clones, not every one. The repertoire holds about 200,000 clones, with about nine tenths as singletons. Material: PBMCs or T cells enriched from blood (not recorded which). The chain carries TRBV29-1 and TRBJ1-2; 8 bases line up with TRBD1. The sequence was obtained from a woman in her twenties or thirties who had recovered from COVID-19. The CDR3 spells CSVRGQGDGYTF. The DNA of the CDR3 is TGCAGCGTCAGAGGACAGGGTGACGGCTACACCTTC.